This entry lists 11 T cell receptor beta chains sequenced from one sample in a study of blood T cells in healthy people across ages. It was with a sample-barcoded 5' primer and a J-beta primer mix that a second PCR of roughly 7 to 12 cycles was run. TCRdb independently ran MiXCR on the 5' RACE reads; one entry per CDR3 protein. The table includes 790,000 or so distinct CDR3 sequences, roughly three fifths detected once. Sequencing was done on a sample of blood. These receptors were taken from a man aged 40-50 years in good health.

CDR3 region: CSARHDGGGATNEKLFF. As DNA, the CDR3 is TGCAGTGCTAGACACGACGGCGGGGGCGCGACTAATGAAAAACTGTTTTTT. The chain has TRBV20-1 and TRBJ1-4; D may be TRBD1 (6 bases). There are 17 residues in the CDR3. The germline CDR1 and CDR2 sequences are DFQATT and SNEGSKA (reference sequence). V was cut by 2 bases and J by 2 bases, with 18 bases left in between.

This sequence joins TRBV27 and TRBJ2-1; D uncertain. V lost 3 bases to trimming and J lost 8 bases, with 5 bases between them. This CDR3 region has 11 residues. Per the germline V gene, CDR1 is MNHEY and CDR2 is SMNVEV (reference sequence). The CDR3 is CASSFMDEQFF. In nucleotides, the CDR3 is TGTGCCAGCAGTTTTATGGATGAGCAGTTCTTC.

To note about this clonotype: Compared with germline, one end of the junction differs, possibly owing to a read error. The genes are TRBV6-6 and TRBJ2-5, with TRBD1 matching over 8 bases. Germline V CDR1 and CDR2: MNHNY, SVGAGI (reference sequence). CDR3 length: 16 residues. The CDR3 is CASSYFPTDREETLYF. The CDR3 coding sequence is TGTGCCAGCAGTTATTTCCCGACGGACAGGGAAGAGACCCTGTACTTC.

The V call is TRBV6-6, the J call TRBJ2-7; D unclear. With 5 bases removed from V and 2 bases from J, the gap between germline ends came to 19 bases. Germline V gene lookup returns CDR1 MNHNY and CDR2 SVGAGI (reference sequence). The CDR3 extends over 16 amino acids. This CDR3 reads CASSLTPGRGPYEQYF. The CDR3 region has the DNA TGTGCCAGCAGTCTCACCCCCGGACGCGGCCCCTACGAGCAGTACTTC.

This sequence joins TRBV7-3 and TRBJ1-6; maybe TRBD1 (5 bases). V lost 0 bases and J 9 bases, leaving 12 bases between the germline ends. The CDR3 has 15 amino acids. Per germline, CDR1 SGHTA and CDR2 FQGTGA. This CDR3 reads CASSLTGGVSSPLHF. CDR3 sequence (DNA): TGTGCCAGCAGCTTAACAGGAGGGGTTAGTTCACCCCTCCACTTT. Complete variable domain (other parts from reference TRBV7-3 and TRBJ1-6): GAGVSQTPSNKVTEKGKYVELRCDPISGHTALYWYRQSLGQGPEFLIYFQGTGAADDSGLPNDRFFAVRPEGSVSTLKIQRTERGDSAVYLCASSLTGGVSSPLHFGNGTRLTVT.

The chain links TRBV9 to TRBJ2-4, with TRBD1 matching over 7 bases. In germline, CDR1 is SGDLS, CDR2 YYNGEE. The V gene end was trimmed by 7 bases and the J gene end by 0 bases; junction bases not matched to a gene: 16. CDR3 length: 18 residues. In nucleotides, the CDR3 is TGTGCCAGCCCATGCCTTCCGGGACAGCTACTAGCCAAAAACATTCAGTACTTC. It is translated as CASPCLPGQLLAKNIQYF. Complete variable domain (other parts from reference TRBV9 and TRBJ2-4): DSGVTQTPKHLITATGQRVTLRCSPRSGDLSVYWYQQSLDQGLQFLIQYYNGEERAKGNILERFSAQQFPDLHSELNLSSLELGDSALYFCASPCLPGQLLAKNIQYFGAGTRLSVL.

V is TRBV20-1 and J is TRBJ1-5; a possible D gene is TRBD1 (6 bases). V was cut by 1 base and J by 6 bases, with 16 bases left in between. Germline CDR1 reads DFQATT; CDR2 reads SNEGSKA (reference sequence). This CDR3 comprises 15 residues. In nucleotides, the CDR3 is TGCAGTGCTAGAGTCGGGGCGACAGGCGTTCAGCCCCAGCATTTT. It is translated as CSARVGATGVQPQHF.

As for this clonotype: This sequence may be a read error, since a much larger clone differs from it by one base. This chain joins TRBV9 and TRBJ2-3; D not certain. CDR1 is SGDLS and CDR2 is YYNGEE in the germline V gene. With 3 bases removed from V and 3 bases from J, the gap between germline ends came to 11 bases. The CDR3 totals 14 residues. DNA of the CDR3: TGTGCCAGCAGCGGAGAGCAGAGGACAGATACGCAGTATTTT. It yields the protein CASSGEQRTDTQYF.

This rearrangement joins TRBV12-3 or TRBV12-4 to TRBJ2-5, with D uncertain. V was cut by 5 bases and J by 11 bases, with 24 bases left in between. The CDR3 is 15 amino acids. The CDR3 reads CASSALRDPYNEQYF. The CDR3 DNA reads TGTGCCAGCAGTGCGCTGCGCGACCCCTACAATGAGCAGTACTTC.

This chain joins TRBV2 and TRBJ2-5, with 10 bases matching TRBD1. The DNA end is a closer match to TRBJ2-7, so the J assignment may be wrong. The CDR3 contains 14 residues. Germline V CDR1 and CDR2: SNHLY, FYNNEI. The CDR3 sequence: CASGRGQGIYEQYF. The CDR3 DNA sequence: TGTGCCAGCGGACGGGGACAGGGGATTTACGAGCAGTACTTC.

Only one count was recorded for this clonotype. This rearrangement joins TRBV24-1 to TRBJ1-2, with D hard to call. The CDR3 has 12 residues. V was clipped by 3 bases and J by 6 bases, with 7 bases between them. Germline lookup yields CDR1 KGHDR and CDR2 SFDVKD. CDR3 residues: CATSDRENGYTF. DNA for the CDR3: TGTGCCACCAGTGATAGGGAGAATGGCTACACCTTC.